This passage covers 11 T cell receptor beta chains from one sample sequenced in a study of cytomegalovirus exposure and HLA in healthy donors. The PCR contained 60 Vbeta and 13 Jbeta primers. Method: immunoSEQ multiplex PCR; TCRdb's copy keeps in-frame clones and lacks some. This repertoire shows roughly 120,000 clones, over 75% found once; its top ten account for 4.5% to 6%. Sequencing was carried out using PBMCs. The receptors originated from a man between 18 and 35 years old in good health and CMV-seropositive.

The rearrangement links TRBV19 to TRBJ2-5, with 11 bases matching TRBD2. The CDR3 is 14 amino acids. Germline V gives CDR1 LNHDA, CDR2 SQIVND (reference sequence). The V gene end was trimmed by 5 bases and the J gene end by 5 bases; junction bases not matched to a gene: 4. The CDR3 DNA reads TGTGCCAGTAGTGTGGGACTAGCGGAGGAGACCCAGTACTTC. This translates into CASSVGLAEETQYF.

This clone was counted between two and nine times. Compared with germline, one end of the junction differs, possibly owing to a read error. The V call is TRBV27, the J call TRBJ2-7; a weak D match, TRBD1 (6 bases). This CDR3 has 14 residues. Germline assignment: CDR1 MNHEY and CDR2 SMNVEV (reference sequence). CDR3 sequence (DNA): TGTGCCGGCAGTCTCACAGGGCGGACCTACGAGCAGTACTTC. This translates into CAGSLTGRTYEQYF.

The chain uses TRBV28 and TRBJ1-5; 7 bases align to TRBD1. The ends lost 3 bases at V and 6 bases at J; junction bases unmatched: 8. Germline CDR1 reads MDHEN; CDR2 reads SYDVKM. This CDR3 spans 15 amino acids. The CDR3 nucleotides are TGTGCCAGCAGTTTTCCCGGGACAGTTTCTCAGCCCCAGCATTTT. This translates into CASSFPGTVSQPQHF.

The chain couples TRBV10-2 to TRBJ2-4; D may be TRBD2 (6 bases). From germline, CDR1 is WSHSY and CDR2 SAAADI. Between the trimmed V and J ends, which lost 8 bases and 0 bases, there was a span of 14 bases. The CDR3 is 15 residues long. Here the CDR3 reads CASGEVNLAKNIQYF. DNA for the CDR3: TGCGCCAGCGGGGAGGTGAATCTAGCCAAAAACATTCAGTACTTC.

The chain is built from TRBV7-6 and TRBJ2-7, with TRBD2 identical over 14 bases. The J segment lost 7 bases and the V segment lost 0 bases, leaving 5 bases of the junction unmatched. Looked up from germline, CDR1 is SGHVS and CDR2 is FNYEAQ. The CDR3 spans 16 residues. The DNA of the CDR3 is TGTGCCAGCAGCTTAGCCGGGACTAGCGGGAGTCGAGAGCAGTACTTC. Amino acid sequence: CASSLAGTSGSREQYF.

The rearrangement joins TRBV11-2 to TRBJ1-6, with TRBD1 matching 8 bases. CDR3 size: 16 residues. Unmatched junction bases numbered 7, after V lost 3 bases and J lost 6 bases. Germline values: CDR1 SGHAT, CDR2 FQNNGV. This CDR3 reads CASSFNGQGVNSPLHF. Here the CDR3 DNA reads TGTGCCAGCAGCTTTAATGGACAGGGTGTTAATTCACCCCTCCACTTT. Using reference TRBV11-2 and TRBJ1-6 for the parts outside the CDR3, the full variable domain is EAGVAQSPRYKIIEKRQSVAFWCNPISGHATLYWYQQILGQGPKLLIQFQNNGVVDDSQLPKDRFSAERLKGVDSTLKIQPAKLEDSAVYLCASSFNGQGVNSPLHFGNGTRLTVT.

This chain's CDR3 is CASSDYLAGANVLTF. CDR3 in DNA: TGTGCCAGCAGCGACTATCTGGCGGGGGCCAACGTCCTGACTTTC. V is TRBV11-2 and J is TRBJ2-6; the D gene is possibly TRBD2 (5 bases). V lost 5 bases to trimming and J lost 4 bases, with 12 bases between them. Germline V lookup: CDR1 SGHAT, CDR2 FQNNGV. The CDR3 totals 15 residues. Full variable domain (rest looked up from reference TRBV11-2 and TRBJ2-6): EAGVAQSPRYKIIEKRQSVAFWCNPISGHATLYWYQQILGQGPKLLIQFQNNGVVDDSQLPKDRFSAERLKGVDSTLKIQPAKLEDSAVYLCASSDYLAGANVLTFGAGSRLTVL.

This chain connects TRBV18 to TRBJ2-3; 8 positions match TRBD1. Germline loops: CDR1 KGHSH, CDR2 LQKENI. The CDR3 covers 17 residues. The junction had 8 bases not matched to a gene; V was cut back by 2 bases and J by 1 base. The CDR3 nucleotides read TGTGCCAGCTCACCAACGAAAGGACAGGGAGGCACAGATACGCAGTATTTT. Residues: CASSPTKGQGGTDTQYF.

The CDR3 region has the DNA TGCGCCAGCGCCTGGGAGAGGGAGGTGCAGTATTTT. This gives the protein CASAWEREVQYF. J is TRBJ2-3 and V is TRBV5-1, with D tentatively TRBD2 (6 bases). Per the germline V gene, CDR1 is SGHRS and CDR2 is YFSETQ. This CDR3 has 12 amino acids. The ends were cut back, 7 bases at V and 11 bases at J, with 17 bases in the middle. Filled out from reference TRBV5-1 and TRBJ2-3, the complete variable domain reads KAGVTQTPRYLIKTRGQQVTLSCSPISGHRSVSWYQQTPGQGLQFLFEYFSETQRNKGNFPGRFSGRQFSNSRSEMNVSTLELGDSALYLCASAWEREVQYFGPGTRLTVL.

The CDR3 bases are TGTGCCAGCAGTGCCCGGGCAGGGGATACGCAGTATTTT. Its translation: CASSARAGDTQYF. The rearrangement joins TRBV25-1 to TRBJ2-3; TRBD1 is a possible D gene (5 bases). Germline V gives CDR1 MGHDK, CDR2 SYGVNS. CDR3 length: 13 amino acids. V was shortened by 4 bases and J by 6 bases, with 11 bases between the two germline ends.

The J gene is TRBJ2-7, the V gene TRBV5-1; 7 positions match TRBD2. The CDR3 is 17 residues long. Germline CDR1 and CDR2: SGHRS and YFSETQ. The V gene end was trimmed by 1 base and the J gene end by 3 bases; junction bases not matched to a gene: 13. CDR3 amino acids: CASSLLAATRPFYEQYF. In nucleotides, the CDR3 is TGCGCCAGCAGCTTGCTAGCGGCGACGCGCCCTTTCTACGAGCAGTACTTC.